Each of the 29 T cell receptor beta chains below was sequenced from the same sample in a study of shared clonotypes between healthy human individuals. Sequencing was performed with immunoSEQ multiplex PCR; in TCRdb, only in-frame clones are kept and a portion is missing. This repertoire shows about 2 million clones, over 85% found once; its top ten account for roughly 0.13%. Sample: naive CD4+ T cells sorted from blood. Subset here: CD45RA+ positively selected. All receptors come from a man aged 18 to 30 in good health.

This chain joins TRBV5-1 and TRBJ2-2; D may correspond to TRBD1 or TRBD2 (6 bases each). The CDR3 consists of 17 residues. V gave up 0 bases and J gave up 0 bases, with 12 bases separating them. Germline assignment: CDR1 SGHRS and CDR2 YFSETQ. CDR3 amino acids: CASSLEGGLPNTGELFF. CDR3 nucleotide sequence: TGCGCCAGCAGCTTGGAGGGGGGACTCCCGAACACCGGGGAGCTGTTTTTT.

In the case of this clone: A read error may explain this, as a much larger clone is one base away. The chain joins TRBV6-5 to TRBJ2-3; no firm D call. V was cut by 0 bases and J by 4 bases, with 2 bases left in between. The CDR3 runs 12 residues. Germline CDR1 is MNHEY and CDR2 is SVGAGI. The CDR3 loop is CASSYSSDTQYF. The CDR3 DNA is TGTGCCAGCAGTTACTCGTCAGATACGCAGTATTTT.

The chain recombines TRBV9 with TRBJ1-5; 7 bases agree with TRBD1. V shed 3 bases and J 5 bases; nucleotides not matched to a gene: 8. The CDR3 contains 15 residues. From germline, CDR1 is SGDLS and CDR2 YYNGEE. The CDR3 DNA reads TGTGCCAGCAGCGAGGGGGCAGCCACCTATCAGCCCCAGCATTTT. Translating gives CASSEGAATYQPQHF.

V usage is TRBV7-9 and J usage is TRBJ1-2, with TRBD1 as a possible D gene (6 bases). This CDR3 spans 15 amino acids. Germline V gene lookup returns CDR1 SEHNR and CDR2 FQNEAQ (reference sequence). Trimming took off 5 bases at V and 0 bases at J, with 13 bases between the two ends. The CDR3 DNA reads as TGTGCCAGCAGCCCGGGGACATCGACTAACTATGGCTACACCTTC. Its translation is CASSPGTSTNYGYTF. Full variable domain (outside the CDR3, taken from reference TRBV7-9 and TRBJ1-2): DTGVSQNPRHKITKRGQNVTFRCDPISEHNRLYWYRQTLGQGPEFLTYFQNEAQLEKSRLLSDRFSAERPKGSFSTLEIQRTEQGDSAMYLCASSPGTSTNYGYTFGSGTRLTVV.

The V and J genes are TRBV30 and TRBJ2-3; a weak D match, TRBD1 (6 bases). The V gene lost 4 bases and the J gene lost 2 bases, with 19 bases spanning the gap. CDR1 GTSNPN and CDR2 SVGIG come from the germline V gene (reference sequence). This CDR3 has 16 amino acids. The CDR3 DNA follows: TGTGCCTGGACTCTTAAACTCCAGGGGTTCACAGATACGCAGTATTTT. Encoded protein: CAWTLKLQGFTDTQYF.

This sequence joins TRBV4-1 and TRBJ2-7; 7 bases match TRBD1. V lost 3 bases, J lost 1 base, and 6 bases stayed unmatched. Germline loops: CDR1 MGHRA, CDR2 YSYEKL. This CDR3 has 15 amino acids. Here the CDR3 reads CASSQILQGSYEQYF. The CDR3 nucleotides read TGCGCCAGCAGCCAGATATTACAGGGGTCCTACGAGCAGTACTTC.

The chain couples TRBV29-1 to TRBJ1-6; TRBD1 is a possible D gene (6 bases). Germline V lookup: CDR1 SQVTM, CDR2 ANQGSEA. This CDR3 is 13 amino acids long. V lost 7 bases, J lost 6 bases, and 13 bases lay in between. The DNA of the CDR3 is TGCAGCGCCCGGACAGACTCTAATTCACCCCTCCACTTT. It yields the protein CSARTDSNSPLHF.

The chain uses TRBV6-5 and TRBJ2-7; the D call may be TRBD1 or TRBD2 (5 bases each). This CDR3 has 13 amino acids. Trimming took off 6 bases at V and 4 bases at J, with 13 bases between the two ends. The V gene's germline CDR1 is MNHEY and CDR2 SVGAGI. The CDR3 spells CASRPRDQYEQYF. The CDR3 coding sequence is TGTGCCAGCAGGCCCCGGGACCAATACGAGCAGTACTTC.

The chain is built from TRBV10-2 and TRBJ2-1, with 8 bases that match TRBD2. The CDR3 length is 17 residues. Trimming cost V 3 bases and J 4 bases; bases outside gene matches: 11. Germline CDR1 WSHSY, CDR2 SAAADI. The CDR3 coding sequence is TGCGCCAGCAGTGATAGGTCCGGGACTAGGGGATACAATGAGCAGTTCTTC. Its protein product is CASSDRSGTRGYNEQFF.

The chain combines TRBV6-5 with TRBJ1-3; 9 bases agree with TRBD1. V lost 6 bases to trimming and J lost 4 bases; unmatched junction nucleotides: 1. Germline lookup yields CDR1 MNHEY and CDR2 SVGAGI. CDR3 length: 13 residues. The CDR3 DNA is TGTGCCAGCAGAACAGGGGGCGGAAACACCATATATTTT. This codes for CASRTGGGNTIYF.

The chain is built from TRBV6-6 and TRBJ2-2, with TRBD2 matching over 10 bases. The trim removed 4 bases at V and 2 bases at J, leaving 4 bases unmatched. The CDR3 totals 16 residues. Germline values: CDR1 MNHNY, CDR2 SVGAGI (reference sequence). The CDR3 is CASSSRTSGNTGELFF. The CDR3, as DNA: TGTGCCAGCAGTTCTAGGACTAGCGGAAACACCGGGGAGCTGTTTTTT.

The chain has TRBV5-4 and TRBJ1-2; tentatively, D is TRBD1 (6 bases). V gave up 2 bases and J gave up 7 bases, with 18 bases separating them. The CDR3 has 15 amino acids. From germline, CDR1 is SGHNT and CDR2 YYREEE (reference sequence). CDR3 in DNA: TGTGCCAGCAGCTTTATCGCACAGGGACCCTCTGGCTACACCTTC. The encoded protein is CASSFIAQGPSGYTF.

In DNA form, the CDR3 reads TGTGCCAGCAGCCGCCCCGGGGTAGCTACAGATACGCAGTATTTT. This sequence encodes CASSRPGVATDTQYF. The rearrangement joins TRBV9 to TRBJ2-3; maybe TRBD2 (5 bases). Germline V gives CDR1 SGDLS, CDR2 YYNGEE. V lost 4 bases to trimming and J lost 3 bases, with 15 bases between them. CDR3 length: 15 amino acids.

The chain links TRBV6-1 to TRBJ2-7; D is ambiguous. The ends were cut back, 6 bases at V and 0 bases at J, with 12 bases in the middle. Germline-derived CDR1 and CDR2 are MNHNS and SASEGT. The CDR3 extends over 14 amino acids. CDR3 sequence reads: CASRMVFVSYEQYF. As DNA, the CDR3 is TGTGCCAGCAGGATGGTTTTTGTCTCCTACGAGCAGTACTTC.

The chain couples TRBV5-1 to TRBJ2-1; no clear D gene. Germline V gene lookup returns CDR1 SGHRS and CDR2 YFSETQ. Deletions cut 5 bases from V and 7 bases from J, with 19 bases between. The CDR3 extends over 15 amino acids. The CDR3 loop is CASSSFLGLNNEQFF. The CDR3 DNA reads TGCGCCAGCAGTTCATTCTTGGGTCTTAATAATGAGCAGTTCTTC.

This sequence joins TRBV5-1 and TRBJ1-1; TRBD1 might be the D (5 bases). V was cut by 4 bases and J by 13 bases, with 17 bases left in between. This CDR3 has 12 residues. Germline values: CDR1 SGHRS, CDR2 YFSETQ. The DNA of the CDR3 is TGCGCCAGCAGCATAACCGGGACCGAGTTTTTCTTT. Translation gives CASSITGTEFFF.

The chain uses TRBV6-1 and TRBJ1-3, with D hard to call. Germline V gene sequence: CDR1 MNHNS, CDR2 SASEGT. Trimming cost V 1 base and J 3 bases, with 7 bases left between them. This CDR3 has 14 residues. CDR3 in amino acids: CASSEVGSGNTIYF. The CDR3 DNA reads TGTGCCAGCAGTGAAGTGGGCAGTGGAAACACCATATATTTT.

In DNA, the CDR3 is TGTGCCAGCAGCGATACGATGAATTCACCCCTCCACTTT. Its protein product is CASSDTMNSPLHF. The chain uses TRBV11-1 and TRBJ1-6; D unresolved. Trimming stripped 5 bases from V and 7 bases from J, with 9 bases between. Germline assignment: CDR1 SGHAT and CDR2 FQDESV (reference sequence). CDR3 length equals 13 residues.

The chain uses TRBV15 and TRBJ1-5; TRBD1 matches 7 bases. Per the germline V gene, CDR1 is LNHNV and CDR2 is YYDKDF (reference sequence). V lost 3 bases to trimming and J lost 2 bases; unmatched junction nucleotides: 7. The CDR3 contains 16 residues. In DNA form, the CDR3 reads TGTGCCACCAGCAGGGAGGCAGGGGGTGGCAATCAGCCCCAGCATTTT. Amino acid sequence: CATSREAGGGNQPQHF.

The V call is TRBV30, the J call TRBJ1-6; D not certain. Trimming removed 4 bases at V and 7 bases at J, with 11 bases between. This CDR3 is 13 amino acids long. The germline gives CDR1 GTSNPN, CDR2 SVGIG (reference sequence). Here the CDR3 DNA reads TGTGCCTGGAATGGGCCTTACAATTCACCCCTCCACTTT. Translated: CAWNGPYNSPLHF.

The chain links TRBV9 to TRBJ1-2, with unresolved D. Trimming took 0 bases from V and 0 from J, leaving 9 bases between them. Germline CDR1 and CDR2: SGDLS and YYNGEE. The CDR3 has 15 residues. CDR3 bases: TGTGCCAGCAGCGTAGTTGCTACAACTAACTATGGCTACACCTTC. This translates into CASSVVATTNYGYTF.

The rearrangement links TRBV9 to TRBJ2-2; 7 positions agree with TRBD1. Germline V CDR1 and CDR2: SGDLS, YYNGEE. The length of the CDR3 is 15 residues. V was clipped by 3 bases and J by 4 bases; unmatched bases: 6. CDR3: CASSGPGQFTGELFF. The CDR3 bases are TGTGCCAGCAGCGGTCCGGGACAGTTCACCGGGGAGCTGTTTTTT.

The rearrangement links TRBV5-4 to TRBJ1-2; no reliable D call. This CDR3 has 15 amino acids. Germline V lookup: CDR1 SGHNT, CDR2 YYREEE (reference sequence). With 0 bases removed from V and 2 bases from J, the gap between germline ends came to 11 bases. CDR3 DNA sequence: TGTGCCAGCAGCTTGGCTGGGAGGGAGAACTATGGCTACACCTTC. It translates to CASSLAGRENYGYTF.

The chain employs TRBV7-2 and TRBJ2-2; D not certain. Germline V gene sequence: CDR1 SGHTA, CDR2 FQGNSA. Trimming stripped 1 base from V and 2 bases from J, with 5 bases between. CDR3 length: 14 amino acids. The DNA for the CDR3 is TGTGCCAGCAGCTTAGGGCATAACACCGGGGAGCTGTTTTTT. Translation: CASSLGHNTGELFF.

The chain employs TRBV5-4 and TRBJ2-1; no reliable D call. The CDR3 runs to 14 residues. Trimming removed 4 bases from V and 10 bases from J, with 18 bases in between. CDR1 is SGHNT and CDR2 is YYREEE in the germline V gene (reference sequence). CDR3 sequence reads: CASSGAQKAQEQFF. The CDR3, as DNA: TGTGCCAGCAGCGGAGCCCAAAAGGCCCAGGAGCAGTTCTTC.

This chain uses TRBV18 with TRBJ1-2, with 12 bases lining up with TRBD1. The junction had 9 bases not matched to a gene; V was cut back by 0 bases and J by 7 bases. CDR3 length: 17 residues. The germline V gene has CDR1 KGHSH and CDR2 LQKENI. The CDR3 DNA follows: TGTGCCAGCTCACCACCGGGACAGGGGGCGCAAGAAGCTGGCTACACCTTC. Translating gives CASSPPGQGAQEAGYTF. Full variable domain (missing parts from reference TRBV18 and TRBJ1-2): NAGVMQNPRHLVRRRGQEARLRCSPMKGHSHVYWYRQLPEEGLKFMVYLQKENIIDESGMPKERFSAEFPKEGPSILRIQQVVRGDSAAYFCASSPPGQGAQEAGYTFGSGTRLTVV.

In the case of this clone: Distinct nucleotide sequences in the sample also encode this CDR3. V usage is TRBV18 and J usage is TRBJ2-3; D is unresolved. The CDR3 is made up of 14 amino acids. Germline CDR1 reads KGHSH; CDR2 reads LQKENI. With 1 base removed from V and 1 base from J, the gap between germline ends came to 6 bases. As DNA, the CDR3 is TGTGCCAGCTCACCACTCAAGGGCACAGATACGCAGTATTTT. Its translation is CASSPLKGTDTQYF.

V usage is TRBV5-6 and J usage is TRBJ2-2; the match to TRBD2 covers 9 bases. The germline CDR1 and CDR2 sequences are SGHDT and YYEEEE. J was trimmed by 5 bases and V by 3 bases; bases with no gene match: 8. CDR3 length equals 16 residues. The CDR3, as DNA: TGTGCCAGCAGCTCCCTTAGCGGGAGTTTGACCGGGGAGCTGTTTTTT. Translating it yields CASSSLSGSLTGELFF.

The CDR3 protein is CASSPRMNTEAFF. In nucleotides, the CDR3 is TGTGCCAGCAGCCCTAGGATGAACACTGAAGCTTTCTTT. The chain combines TRBV6-5 with TRBJ1-1; D not resolved. Germline V gives CDR1 MNHEY, CDR2 SVGAGI. V lost 6 bases and J lost 0, with 8 bases in between. CDR3 size: 13 residues.